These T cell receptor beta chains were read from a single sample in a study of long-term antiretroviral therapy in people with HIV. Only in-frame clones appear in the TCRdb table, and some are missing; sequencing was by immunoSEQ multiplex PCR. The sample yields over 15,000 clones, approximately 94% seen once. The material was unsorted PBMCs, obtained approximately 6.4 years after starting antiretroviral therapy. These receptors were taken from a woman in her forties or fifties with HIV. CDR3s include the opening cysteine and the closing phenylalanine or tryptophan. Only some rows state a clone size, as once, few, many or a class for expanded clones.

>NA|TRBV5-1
CASSLGPSGLNEQYF
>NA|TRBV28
CASSLPLERRLEAFF
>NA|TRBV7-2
CASSLVGTSPTDTQYF
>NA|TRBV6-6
CASSLTSGNYNEQFF
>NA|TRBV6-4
CASRLGNTIYF
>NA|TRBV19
CASSIAGYYEQYF
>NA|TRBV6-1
CASSEARLEGQYF
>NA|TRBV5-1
CASSLRGQGSWGYTF
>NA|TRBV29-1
CSATSGNTYNEQFF
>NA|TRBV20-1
CSAPKLPSAFF
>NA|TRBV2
CASSTVLAGGGEQFF
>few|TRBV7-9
CASSLDRTSGPYEQYF
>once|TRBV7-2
CASSFPGLAGYNEQFF
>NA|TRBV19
CASSIPTPTRREQFF
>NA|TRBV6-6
CASSRLAGSTDTQYF
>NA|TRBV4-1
CASSPSRGTAYEQYF
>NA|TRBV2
CASRGNDRSGQPQHF
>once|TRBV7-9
CASSDLSTDTQYF
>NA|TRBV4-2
CASSQEWSGPLNIQYF
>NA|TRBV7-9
CASSLGLANEQFF
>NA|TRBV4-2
CASSRLAGGPYEQYF
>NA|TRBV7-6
CASSDGSKTGDTGELFF
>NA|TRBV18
CASSPPGSGPNFRETQYF
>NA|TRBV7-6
CASSLEARSQFNEKLFF
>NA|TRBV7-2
CASSSGQSSGNTIYF
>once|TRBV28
CASSLGGADYGYTF
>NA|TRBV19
CASREGPGGFDTEAFF
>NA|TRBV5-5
CASSLDLSYEQYF
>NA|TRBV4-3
CASSQDSGQPQHF
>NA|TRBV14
CASSQVTVSEQYF
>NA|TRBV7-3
CASSFSSLGGRSPYEQFF
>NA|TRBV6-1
CASSPRDFGDEQFF
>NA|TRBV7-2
CASSRTGGNTGELFF
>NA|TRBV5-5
CASSPGDWTQYF
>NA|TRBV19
CASSMTGVQPQHF
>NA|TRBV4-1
CASSQVAGSSYNEQFF
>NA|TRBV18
CASSNRDGPTYEQYF
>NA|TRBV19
CASKGGVARGYTF
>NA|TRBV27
CASRGGSYEQYF
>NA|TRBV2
CASSEDWTPLGTIYF
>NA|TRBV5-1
CASSLPSSLTDTQYF
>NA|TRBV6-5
CASSGTPNTEAFF
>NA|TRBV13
CASSYRDRNTGELFF
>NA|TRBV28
CASSSGVNTEAFF
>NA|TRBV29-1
CSAVTSTDTQYF
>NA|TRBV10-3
CAISGLQETGNEKLFF
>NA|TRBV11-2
CASSLTTGALSHEQYF
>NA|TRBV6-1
CASSEWPSENEKLFF
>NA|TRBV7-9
CASSLLGRMNTEAFF
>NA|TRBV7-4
CASSSVERFYEQYF
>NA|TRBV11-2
CASSLVYGEAFF
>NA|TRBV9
CASSVSGAGVYEQYF
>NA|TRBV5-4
CASSLGDRVYDEQFF
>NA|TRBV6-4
CASSEGLAGVFEQFF
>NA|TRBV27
CASSLAPSGRVEQFF
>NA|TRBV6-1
CASSDLGQALKNTEAFF
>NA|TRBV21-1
CASSKLSQAPEQFF
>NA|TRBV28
CASRVPGLAGNEQYF
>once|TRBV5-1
CASSWTAGNGGELFF
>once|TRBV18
CASSPRGVTNTGELFF